Listed below are T cell receptor beta chains from one sample, sequenced in a study of blood T cell repertoires in COVID-19. The protocol was immunoSEQ multiplex PCR, while the TCRdb copy is restricted to in-frame clones and leaves out a portion. The data show roughly 500,000 clones, over 75% seen once. The source material was PBMCs or T cells enriched from blood (not recorded which). These receptors all stem from a woman between 40 and 55 years old who had recovered from COVID-19. Each CDR3 is given with its conserved first and last residue. The order of the fields is D gene, V gene, J gene, clone size, CDR3 protein, CDR3 DNA. The D gene is left open where the match is weak. The size entry is marked missing in some rows and otherwise reads once, few, many or a size class.

NA	TRBV6-5	TRBJ1-1	once	CASSFLGQGNTEAFF	TGTGCCAGCAGTTTCCTGGGGCAGGGGAACACTGAAGCTTTCTTT
NA	TRBV27	TRBJ2-7	NA	CASSLSRGRESYEQYF	TGTGCCAGCAGTTTATCGAGGGGACGGGAGTCCTACGAGCAGTACTTC
TRBD1	TRBV6-2/TRBV6-3	TRBJ2-1	NA	CASSRDRGWQFF	TGTGCCAGCAGTCGGGACAGGGGATGGCAGTTCTTC
NA	TRBV2	TRBJ2-7	NA	CASSVRAGVSYEQYF	TGTGCCAGCAGTGTACGGGCAGGGGTATCCTACGAGCAGTACTTC
TRBD1	TRBV25-1	TRBJ1-5	NA	CASSAKGGTGLSNQPQHF	TGTGCCAGCAGTGCGAAGGGGGGGACAGGGCTTAGCAATCAGCCCCAGCATTTT
TRBD1	TRBV11-2	TRBJ2-2	NA	CASSLDRGTGELFF	TGTGCCAGCTCCTTGGACAGGGGGACCGGGGAGCTGTTTTTT
TRBD1	TRBV25-1	TRBJ1-4	NA	CASSETPGTGYEKLFF	TGTGCCAGCAGCGAAACCCCGGGGACAGGGTATGAAAAACTGTTTTTT
NA	TRBV11-2	TRBJ1-2	NA	CASSLDGPGGRLANYGYTF	TGTGCCAGCAGCTTAGATGGGCCCGGGGGGCGCTTGGCTAACTATGGCTACACCTTC
NA	TRBV5-1	TRBJ1-1	NA	CASSRLVRAENTEAFF	TGCGCCAGCAGCCGCCTTGTGCGGGCTGAGAACACTGAAGCTTTCTTT
NA	TRBV15	TRBJ1-1	NA	CATSPGRRAEAFF	TGTGCCACCAGCCCCGGCAGGAGGGCTGAAGCTTTCTTT
NA	TRBV27	TRBJ2-7	NA	CASMRGLNEQYF	TGTGCCAGCATGCGGGGTCTCAACGAGCAGTACTTC
NA	TRBV7-8	TRBJ2-1	NA	CASSSTVGSSYNEQFF	TGTGCCAGCAGCTCCACGGTTGGTAGCTCCTACAATGAGCAGTTCTTC
TRBD2	TRBV6-7	TRBJ2-1	NA	CASSFGSGRAYNEQFF	TGTGCCAGCAGTTTCGGAAGCGGGAGGGCATACAATGAGCAGTTCTTC
NA	TRBV19	TRBJ1-2	once	CASSAWQGGGGYTF	TGTGCCAGTAGTGCGTGGCAGGGAGGGGGTGGCTACACCTTC
TRBD1	TRBV3-1/TRBV3-2	TRBJ2-7	NA	CASALSQGAYEQYF	TGTGCCAGCGCCCTATCACAGGGGGCCTACGAGCAGTACTTC
NA	TRBV7-2	TRBJ2-1	NA	CASSLTGTASYNEQFF	TGTGCCAGCAGCTTAACAGGGACGGCCTCCTACAATGAGCAGTTCTTC
NA	TRBV27	TRBJ2-1	NA	CASSLKVEENNEQFF	TGTGCCAGCAGTTTAAAGGTGGAGGAAAACAATGAGCAGTTCTTC
NA	TRBV7-9	TRBJ2-7	NA	CASSLVNRPYEQYF	TGTGCCAGCAGCTTAGTCAACAGGCCCTACGAGCAGTACTTC
NA	TRBV21-1	TRBJ2-7	NA	CASSLRAGTSGRVSYEQYF	TGTGCCAGCAGTCTAAGAGCTGGGACTAGCGGGAGGGTATCCTACGAGCAGTACTTC
TRBD2	TRBV29-1	TRBJ2-7	NA	CSVTLAGGSSYEQYF	TGCAGCGTTACCCTAGCGGGAGGGAGCTCCTACGAGCAGTACTTC
NA	TRBV28	TRBJ1-6	NA	CASSLGPRRYSPLHF	TGTGCCAGCAGTTTAGGTCCCAGGCGTTATTCACCCCTCCACTTT
TRBD1	TRBV14	TRBJ1-5	few	CASSQDPGQGAYSNQPQHF	TGTGCCAGCAGCCAAGATCCCGGACAGGGGGCATATAGCAATCAGCCCCAGCATTTT
NA	TRBV7-2	TRBJ2-2	NA	CASSLGGAPGGGELFF	TGTGCCAGCAGCTTAGGCGGGGCCCCAGGAGGCGGGGAGCTGTTTTTT
TRBD1	TRBV11-2	TRBJ1-5	NA	CASSSGQIQPQHF	TGTGCCAGCAGCTCGGGACAGATACAGCCCCAGCATTTT
TRBD1	TRBV6-2/TRBV6-3	TRBJ1-1	once	CASSSPGGANTEAFF	TGTGCCAGCAGTAGCCCAGGGGGCGCGAACACTGAAGCTTTCTTT
NA	TRBV5-1	TRBJ2-3	once	CASSLGGISTDTQYF	TGCGCCAGCAGCTTGGGAGGAATCAGCACAGATACGCAGTATTTT
NA	TRBV6-6	TRBJ1-4	NA	CASIKNPRTSNEKLFF	TGTGCCAGCATCAAAAACCCCCGGACTTCAAATGAAAAACTGTTTTTT
TRBD1	TRBV6-5	TRBJ2-1	NA	CASRSTGGQHEQFF	TGTGCCAGCAGATCAACAGGGGGCCAACATGAGCAGTTCTTC
TRBD2	TRBV19	TRBJ2-3	NA	CASSPLPPGLAGDTQYF	TGTGCCAGTTCTCCGCTGCCCCCGGGACTAGCGGGAGATACGCAGTATTTT
TRBD2	TRBV2	TRBJ2-2	NA	CASSATSGRTGELFF	TGTGCCAGCAGCGCGACTAGCGGGAGGACCGGGGAGCTGTTTTTT
TRBD1	TRBV3-1/TRBV3-2	TRBJ1-2	NA	CASSHHQTGGADGYTF	TGTGCCAGCAGCCACCACCAGACAGGGGGCGCGGATGGCTACACCTTC
NA	TRBV6-5	TRBJ1-1	once	CASSYDGDTEAFF	TGTGCCAGCAGTTACGACGGGGACACTGAAGCTTTCTTT
NA	TRBV27	TRBJ1-2	NA	CASSLSGGLDHYGYTF	TGTGCCAGCAGTTTATCAGGCGGGCTCGATCACTATGGCTACACCTTC
NA	TRBV4-3	TRBJ1-4	NA	CASSQEATNEKLFF	TGCGCCAGCAGCCAGGAGGCAACTAATGAAAAACTGTTTTTT
NA	TRBV11-3	TRBJ2-2	few	CASSLGSGNTGELFF	TGTGCCAGCAGCTTAGGTTCGGGGAACACCGGGGAGCTGTTTTTT
TRBD2	TRBV15	TRBJ2-4	once	CATSSDPGGNLYF	TGTGCCACCAGCAGTGACCCGGGAGGCAACTTGTACTTC
NA	TRBV27	TRBJ1-1	NA	CASSLSINGNTEAFF	TGTGCCAGCAGTTTATCGATTAACGGGAACACTGAAGCTTTCTTT
NA	TRBV30	TRBJ1-1	NA	CAWSGGRKPGAFF	TGTGCCTGGAGTGGAGGCCGAAAACCGGGGGCTTTCTTT
NA	TRBV29-1	TRBJ2-7	NA	CSVEGNRQYGEQYF	TGCAGCGTTGAAGGGAACAGGCAATACGGCGAGCAGTACTTC
TRBD1	TRBV5-6	TRBJ2-1	once	CASSGQGRYNEQFF	TGTGCCAGCAGCGGACAGGGGCGGTACAATGAGCAGTTCTTC
TRBD2	TRBV19	TRBJ2-3	NA	CASSIETSRTDTQYF	TGTGCCAGTAGTATAGAGACTAGCCGCACAGATACGCAGTATTTT
TRBD2	TRBV28	TRBJ2-1	NA	CASSVPGLAGYNEQFF	TGTGCCAGCAGTGTACCGGGACTAGCGGGATATAATGAGCAGTTCTTC
NA	TRBV11-2	TRBJ2-7	NA	CASSLDSSSIYEQYF	TGTGCCAGCAGCTTAGATAGCAGTTCGATCTACGAGCAGTACTTC
TRBD1	TRBV9	TRBJ2-1	once	CASSVSPGQGYNEQFF	TGTGCCAGCAGCGTCTCGCCGGGACAGGGGTACAATGAGCAGTTCTTC
TRBD2	TRBV24-1	TRBJ2-3	NA	CATSDLRGGSTDTQYF	TGTGCCACCAGTGATTTGAGGGGCGGGAGTACAGATACGCAGTATTTT
TRBD1	TRBV7-6	TRBJ2-7	NA	CASGRGLNYEQYF	TGTGCCAGCGGCAGGGGGCTGAACTACGAGCAGTACTTC
TRBD2	TRBV9	TRBJ2-3	NA	CASSVRTSGSFTRTDTQYF	TGTGCCAGCAGCGTCCGGACTAGCGGGAGCTTCACGAGGACAGATACGCAGTATTTT
NA	TRBV18	TRBJ2-7	few	CASSPLTPPALYEQYF	TGTGCCAGCTCACCACTCACTCCACCCGCCTTATACGAGCAGTACTTC
NA	TRBV11-3	TRBJ1-1	NA	CASSLGGIGNTEAFF	TGTGCCAGCAGCTTGGGGGGAATTGGGAACACTGAAGCTTTCTTT
TRBD2	TRBV7-9	TRBJ2-7	NA	CASSLGLAGVYEQYF	TGTGCCAGCAGCCTGGGACTAGCGGGCGTCTACGAGCAGTACTTC
TRBD2	TRBV18	TRBJ2-7	NA	CASSPGREDPYEQYF	TGTGCCAGCTCACCAGGCCGGGAGGACCCCTACGAGCAGTACTTC
TRBD2	TRBV5-6	TRBJ2-1	NA	CASTRGTSDNEQFF	TGTGCCAGCACACGAGGGACTAGCGACAATGAGCAGTTCTTC
NA	TRBV4-3	TRBJ1-2	NA	CASSQGQTYGYTF	TGCGCCAGCAGCCAAGGACAGACTTATGGCTACACCTTC
NA	TRBV6-1	TRBJ2-1	NA	CASSERGRGLSHDNEQFF	TGTGCCAGCAGTGAAAGGGGCAGGGGTTTAAGTCACGACAATGAGCAGTTCTTC